Sequencing of this TCR beta chain was carried out in a study of T cell repertoires in cytomegalovirus infection. Study information: Peptides in the study included HLA-C-restricted and HLA-B-restricted CMV epitopes. It was the public TCR beta signatures that indicated both CMV infection and matching HLA type. General study results and limits: Cumulative frequency of public TCR beta families picked out carriers of CMV plus the relevant HLA. Dominant in the ex vivo response were TCR beta clonotypes restricted by HLA-C and specific for CMV.

With regard to this clonotype: What it binds is unknown.

The CDR3 runs to 15 residues. CDR1 and CDR2 (germline): MRHNA, SNTAGT. The junction had 7 bases not matched to a gene; V was cut back by 3 bases and J by 7 bases. TCRdb redid the calling of the reads with MiXCR, one entry per CDR3 protein. The sample has tens of thousands of distinct CDR3 sequences, about a fifth seen once. This specimen was CD8+ T cells from cultured PBMCs, taken from culture after CMV antigen stimulation. V gene TRBV6-4 combines with J gene TRBJ2-1; 9 positions agree with TRBD1. The sequence derives from a human donor in good health (CMV status not recorded). Some clones in this sample may be carry-over from other donors' samples. CDR3 DNA: TGTGCCAGCAGTGAAAGTCCCGGGACAGGGAATGAGCAGTTCTTC. It is translated as CASSESPGTGNEQFF.